Listed below are T cell receptor beta chains from one sample, sequenced in a study of T cells in localized non-small cell lung cancer. TCRdb's table, derived via immunoSEQ multiplex PCR, lists solely in-frame clones and lacks some. The sample shows 45,000 to 55,000 clones, about 80% of them seen only once. Specimen: peripheral blood, collected before any cancer treatment. These receptors were collected from a man between 40 and 70 years old with stage I squamous cell lung carcinoma. The CDR3 runs from the conserved cysteine through the conserved F or W.

v_gene	j_gene	CDR3aa
TRBV6-1	TRBJ1-1	CASSAVSNTEAFF
TRBV9	TRBJ1-3	CASSAYRRASGNTIYF
TRBV19	TRBJ1-5	CASRGGIYQPQHF
TRBV5-1	TRBJ2-3	CASSFGQGKDTQYF
TRBV28	TRBJ2-3	CASSLSGQNTDTQYF
TRBV4-3	TRBJ1-4	CASSQTGFVNEKLFF
TRBV2	TRBJ2-5	CASSEMPLDRGQETQYF
TRBV9	TRBJ2-1	CASSQQGLGEQFF
TRBV28	TRBJ1-1	CASSYTEAFF
TRBV19	TRBJ1-2	CASSISRDRGRPYTF
TRBV5-8	TRBJ1-4	CASSLVLDEKLFF
TRBV6-1	TRBJ2-7	CASSEGYEQYF
TRBV29-1	TRBJ1-4	CSVRGGTGLFF
TRBV28	TRBJ1-2	CASAQGQQFNYGYTF
TRBV5-6	TRBJ1-1	CASSLDRVAEAFF
TRBV10-3	TRBJ1-1	CAISEDPRAQNTEAFF